The 29 T cell receptor beta chains given below trace back to one sample, sequenced in a study of shared clonotypes between healthy human individuals (dated by TCRdb to 2018 to 2020). The method behind the library was the immunoSEQ multiplex PCR assay. The clones in this table, taken by TCRdb from immuneACCESS, are in-frame only. Not every clone is retained; where verified, under half of the shortfall comes from an unresolved V gene, and the cause of the rest is unknown. The sample data list fewer than 850,000 clones, and about two thirds of these were observed just once. Of the sample, less than 2% is held by the ten largest clones. Sequencing used memory CD4+ T cells sorted from blood. In light of the paper, this sample's cell subset or site label describes: CD45RA-negative fraction. The source is a woman aged 25 to 39 in good health.

This chain uses TRBV5-1 with TRBJ2-2, with 7 bases aligning to TRBD2. The CDR3 spans 16 residues. The V segment lost 1 base and the J segment 1 base; nucleotides outside the gene matches: 4. Germline V lookup: CDR1 SGHRS, CDR2 YFSETQ. The CDR3 protein is CASSLRSGMNTGELFF. CDR3 nucleotide sequence: TGCGCCAGCAGCTTGCGGAGCGGGATGAACACCGGGGAGCTGTTTTTT.

The chain employs TRBV19 and TRBJ2-2; TRBD2 is a possible D gene (5 bases). CDR1 LNHDA and CDR2 SQIVND come from the germline V gene (reference sequence). Trimming removed 6 bases from V and 2 bases from J, with 10 bases in between. The CDR3 consists of 14 residues. This chain's CDR3 is CASRETGNTGELFF. CDR3 bases: TGTGCCAGTAGGGAAACGGGAAACACCGGGGAGCTGTTTTTT.

CDR3: CASSEAPTAANYGYTF. CDR3 nucleotides: TGTGCCAGCAGTGAAGCACCCACCGCCGCTAACTATGGCTACACCTTC. The J gene is TRBJ1-2, the V gene TRBV2; D not resolved. The V gene lost 0 bases and the J gene lost 0 bases, with 11 bases spanning the gap. This CDR3 region has 16 residues. The germline gives CDR1 SNHLY, CDR2 FYNNEI.

The chain recombines TRBV7-2 with TRBJ2-7; either TRBD1 or TRBD2 may supply D (5 bases each). CDR1 and CDR2 (germline): SGHTA, FQGNSA. This CDR3 contains 14 residues. Trimming cost V 5 bases and J 9 bases, with 20 bases left between them. DNA of the CDR3: TGTGCCAGCAGCCCCATGGGGGTTGGGGGTGTGCAGTACTTC. Encoded protein: CASSPMGVGGVQYF.

This rearrangement joins TRBV7-9 to TRBJ1-2, with D maybe TRBD1 (6 bases). The germline V gene has CDR1 SEHNR and CDR2 FQNEAQ (reference sequence). The CDR3 has 16 amino acids. Trimming pared 2 bases from V and 5 bases from J, leaving 18 bases between. The CDR3 sequence is CASSLYRRTASYGYTF. CDR3 sequence (DNA): TGTGCCAGCAGCTTATATCGGAGGACAGCGTCATATGGCTACACCTTC.

This clone was detected only once. This chain uses TRBV6-5 with TRBJ2-1, with TRBD2 identical over 7 bases. Looked up from germline, CDR1 is MNHEY and CDR2 is SVGAGI. This CDR3 region has 14 residues. The V and J ends lost 5 bases and 7 bases, in that order; junction bases with no gene match: 8. The CDR3 DNA reads TGTGCCAGCAGTCCAAGCGGGGAGTATAATGAGCAGTTCTTC. Amino acid sequence: CASSPSGEYNEQFF.

CDR3 residues: CASSVQGGTEAFF. CDR3 bases: TGTGCCAGCAGTGTTCAGGGAGGCACTGAAGCTTTCTTT. V is TRBV6-5 and J is TRBJ1-1; TRBD1 is a possible D gene (5 bases). CDR3 size: 13 residues. Looked up from germline, CDR1 is MNHEY and CDR2 is SVGAGI. The ends were cut back, 5 bases at V and 4 bases at J, with 11 bases in the middle.

This clone occurred a few times. V and J are TRBV2 and TRBJ2-3; D tentatively reads TRBD1 or TRBD2 (5 bases each). V was shortened by 4 bases and J by 1 base, with 9 bases between the two germline ends. Germline lookup yields CDR1 SNHLY and CDR2 FYNNEI. The CDR3 has 14 residues. The CDR3 loop reads CASSVGARTDTQYF. CDR3 bases: TGTGCCAGCAGTGTCGGGGCCCGCACAGATACGCAGTATTTT.

This clone showed up just a few times. This chain joins TRBV27 and TRBJ2-7, with 7 bases identical to TRBD1. Germline CDR1 is MNHEY and CDR2 is SMNVEV (reference sequence). With V trimmed by 2 bases and J by 2 bases, 3 bases remained unmatched. This CDR3 is 14 amino acids long. The DNA for the CDR3 is TGTGCCAGCAGTTTACTCCAGGGGGCCTACGAGCAGTACTTC. Amino acids: CASSLLQGAYEQYF.

This chain joins TRBV21-1 and TRBJ2-1; no check of the table's D call, TRBD2, against the DNA was made. TRBV21-1 is deemed a pseudogene. The CDR3 is made up of 14 amino acids. Here the CDR3 DNA reads TGTGCCAGCAGCAGGCTGACTAGCGACTATGAGCAGTTCTTC. Translating it yields CASSRLTSDYEQFF.

This clone showed up just a few times. This rearrangement joins TRBV5-1 to TRBJ2-2; 9 nucleotides align to TRBD1. The CDR3 spans 19 residues. V was pared by 4 bases and J by 4 bases, with 17 bases of the junction left unmatched. From germline, CDR1 is SGHRS and CDR2 YFSETQ. The CDR3 protein is CASSPTTGGSYRGTGELFF. CDR3 DNA: TGCGCCAGCAGCCCCACTACAGGGGGCTCATATCGGGGCACCGGGGAGCTGTTTTTT.

This clone was detected once. The chain recombines TRBV18 with TRBJ2-4, with D hard to call. From germline, CDR1 is KGHSH and CDR2 LQKENI. This CDR3 has 15 residues. Trimming cost V 3 bases and J 9 bases, with 18 bases left between them. The CDR3 loop reads CASSPRHMAESIQYF. The CDR3 coding sequence is TGTGCCAGCTCACCGCGACACATGGCTGAAAGCATTCAGTACTTC.

V and J are TRBV4-1 and TRBJ1-2; no definite D call. Deletions cut 2 bases from V and 4 bases from J, with 20 bases between. Germline assignment: CDR1 MGHRA and CDR2 YSYEKL. CDR3 size: 17 residues. As DNA, the CDR3 is TGCGCCAGCAGCCAACTATGGACCCCTCTAGAGGGCTATGGCTACACCTTC. Protein sequence: CASSQLWTPLEGYGYTF.

This sequence joins TRBV5-1 and TRBJ2-7; TRBD1 is a possible D gene (5 bases). Germline loops: CDR1 SGHRS, CDR2 YFSETQ. This CDR3 spans 16 amino acids. V lost 6 bases, J lost 2 bases, and 21 bases lay in between. The CDR3 region is CASTRTPGHNTYEQYF. The DNA of the CDR3 is TGCGCCAGCACCCGGACCCCAGGACATAACACCTACGAGCAGTACTTC.

The J gene is TRBJ2-7, the V gene TRBV28; 10 bases map to TRBD1. Trimming took 7 bases from V and 3 from J; bases not matched to a gene: 6. The CDR3 is made up of 14 amino acids. Germline-derived CDR1 and CDR2 are MDHEN and SYDVKM. CDR3 bases: TGTGCCAGCACGACAGGGGGCGCGGTCTACGAGCAGTACTTC. Encoded protein: CASTTGGAVYEQYF.

The rearrangement joins TRBV19 to TRBJ1-4; 9 nucleotides line up with TRBD1. This CDR3 is built from 14 residues. V shed 4 bases and J 10 bases; nucleotides not matched to a gene: 7. Germline lookup yields CDR1 LNHDA and CDR2 SQIVND (reference sequence). The CDR3 DNA is TGTGCCAGTAGTACCAGACAGGGGGGCGGAAAACTGTTTTTT. Translating gives CASSTRQGGGKLFF.

The CDR3 DNA sequence: TGTGCCAGCAGCTTAGTGGCGGGCGTCCACGAGCAGTACTTC. Encoded protein: CASSLVAGVHEQYF. The gene calls are TRBV7-2 and TRBJ2-7; D might be TRBD2 (5 bases). Per germline, CDR1 SGHTA and CDR2 FQGNSA. Trimming took off 1 base at V and 5 bases at J, with 12 bases between the two ends. This CDR3 comprises 14 residues.

The chain employs TRBV27 and TRBJ1-2, with D perhaps TRBD1 (5 bases). The CDR3 runs to 13 residues. Per the germline V gene, CDR1 is MNHEY and CDR2 is SMNVEV (reference sequence). Trimming took off 2 bases at V and 6 bases at J, with 10 bases between the two ends. As DNA, the CDR3 is TGTGCCAGCAGTTTAAAAGGGGTTGATGGCTACACCTTC. Translating gives CASSLKGVDGYTF.

This clone was counted once. The chain recombines TRBV5-5 with TRBJ2-3; weak D call: TRBD2 (5 bases). The CDR3 length is 15 residues. Germline V gene data show CDR1 as SGHKS and CDR2 as YYEKEE (reference sequence). V lost 1 base and J 0 bases, leaving 9 bases between the germline ends. The CDR3 coding sequence is TGTGCCAGCAGCTTGAGCCAGCGGAGCACAGATACGCAGTATTTT. Residues: CASSLSQRSTDTQYF.

The chain recombines TRBV9 with TRBJ2-1, with 7 bases aligning to TRBD2. This CDR3 region has 16 residues. Germline CDR1 and CDR2: SGDLS and YYNGEE. Trimming at V came to 0 bases and at J to 9 bases, leaving 12 bases not matched to a gene. The DNA for the CDR3 is TGTGCCAGCAGCGTAGCTGGAGCGGGAAGTACCGGTGAGCAGTTCTTC. Translated: CASSVAGAGSTGEQFF.

This clone was seen a handful of times. The chain has TRBV5-1 and TRBJ2-1; 8 bases are a match to TRBD1. The length of the CDR3 is 13 residues. The trim removed 0 bases at V and 9 bases at J, leaving 2 bases unmatched. CDR1 is SGHRS and CDR2 is YFSETQ in the germline V gene. The CDR3 protein is CASSLVTGGEQFF. The DNA of the CDR3 is TGCGCCAGCAGCTTGGTAACAGGGGGTGAGCAGTTCTTC.

This chain uses TRBV18 with TRBJ1-1; the D gene is possibly TRBD1 (6 bases). Germline lookup yields CDR1 KGHSH and CDR2 LQKENI. The CDR3 is made up of 14 amino acids. Trimming took 6 bases from V and 10 from J, leaving 21 bases between them. In DNA form, the CDR3 reads TGTGCCAGCTCCCCCGACTGGGGGCTGGCTGGAGCTTTCTTT. Translation: CASSPDWGLAGAFF. Using reference TRBV18 and TRBJ1-1 for the parts outside the CDR3, the full variable domain is NAGVMQNPRHLVRRRGQEARLRCSPMKGHSHVYWYRQLPEEGLKFMVYLQKENIIDESGMPKERFSAEFPKEGPSILRIQQVVRGDSAAYFCASSPDWGLAGAFFGQGTRLTVV.

The CDR3 protein is CASSSAGTSAYEQYF. CDR3 coding DNA: TGCGCCAGCAGCTCGGCCGGGACTAGTGCCTACGAGCAGTACTTC. The chain links TRBV5-1 to TRBJ2-7, with 8 bases that match TRBD2. CDR1 is SGHRS, CDR2 YFSETQ, per germline. The ends lost 3 bases at V and 2 bases at J; junction bases unmatched: 7. CDR3 length: 15 amino acids.

The table lists this clone with a few counts. The chain links TRBV9 to TRBJ1-1; weak D call: TRBD1 (6 bases). Looked up from germline, CDR1 is SGDLS and CDR2 is YYNGEE. V was trimmed by 0 bases and J by 7 bases, leaving 10 bases between them. The CDR3 consists of 13 residues. The chain's CDR3 is CASSVAPDSEAFF. The CDR3 nucleotides are TGTGCCAGCAGCGTAGCCCCGGACAGTGAAGCTTTCTTT.

The sample holds a few counts of this clone. The chain uses TRBV5-1 and TRBJ1-4; D unresolved. The CDR3 length is 14 residues. V lost 8 bases and J 6 bases, leaving 17 bases between the germline ends. Germline V gene lookup returns CDR1 SGHRS and CDR2 YFSETQ. CDR3 in amino acids: CASSRNVGDEKLFF. The CDR3 region has the DNA TGCGCCAGTAGTCGTAACGTCGGGGATGAAAAACTGTTTTTT.

The V call is TRBV11-2, the J call TRBJ2-3; the match to TRBD2 covers 10 bases. V lost 5 bases to trimming and J lost 6 bases; unmatched junction nucleotides: 11. The germline gives CDR1 SGHAT, CDR2 FQNNGV. There are 16 residues in the CDR3. CDR3 protein: CASSRLSGRLADTQYF. In DNA form, the CDR3 reads TGTGCCAGCAGCCGCCTTAGCGGGAGGTTAGCGGATACGCAGTATTTT.

In its sample, this clone was seen a few times. This chain links TRBV30 with TRBJ1-4, with 7 nucleotides matching TRBD1. Germline CDR1 GTSNPN, CDR2 SVGIG (reference sequence). J lost 12 bases, V lost 3 bases, and 4 bases had no gene match. The CDR3 contains 11 residues. In nucleotides, the CDR3 is TGTGCCTGGAGCCGACAGGGTGAACTGTTTTTT. This sequence encodes CAWSRQGELFF.

In its sample, this clone was seen a few times. The V and J genes are TRBV6-6 and TRBJ2-2; weak D call: TRBD1 (6 bases). CDR1 is MNHNY and CDR2 is SVGAGI in the germline V gene (reference sequence). The CDR3 contains 16 residues. V was cut by 7 bases and J by 0 bases, with 15 bases left in between. The CDR3 DNA follows: TGTGCCAGCATTTCAGGGGCAAGCGCGAACACCGGGGAGCTGTTTTTT. Its translation is CASISGASANTGELFF.

The rearrangement joins TRBV7-8 to TRBJ2-7; 8 nucleotides align to TRBD2. Per the germline V gene, CDR1 is SGHVS and CDR2 is FQNEAQ. The J segment lost 4 bases and the V segment lost 5 bases, leaving 10 bases of the junction unmatched. This CDR3 has 15 amino acids. CDR3 in amino acids: CASSPSGGMAYEQYF. The DNA for the CDR3 is TGTGCCAGCAGCCCTTCGGGAGGGATGGCGTACGAGCAGTACTTC.